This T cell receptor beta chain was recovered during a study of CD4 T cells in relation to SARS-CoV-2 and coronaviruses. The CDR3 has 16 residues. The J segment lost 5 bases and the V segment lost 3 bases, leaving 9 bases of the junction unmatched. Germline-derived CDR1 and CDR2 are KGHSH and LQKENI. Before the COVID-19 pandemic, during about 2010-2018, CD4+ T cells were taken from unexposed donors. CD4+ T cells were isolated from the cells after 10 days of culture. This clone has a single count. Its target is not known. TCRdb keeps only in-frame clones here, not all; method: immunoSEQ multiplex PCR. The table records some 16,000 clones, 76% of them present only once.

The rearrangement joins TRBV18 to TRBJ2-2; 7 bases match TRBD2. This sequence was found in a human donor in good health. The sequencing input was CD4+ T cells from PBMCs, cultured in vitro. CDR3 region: CASSPNEGGRTGELFF. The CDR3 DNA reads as TGTGCCAGCTCACCCAACGAGGGAGGGCGGACCGGGGAGCTGTTTTTT. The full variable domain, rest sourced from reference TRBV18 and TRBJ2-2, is NAGVMQNPRHLVRRRGQEARLRCSPMKGHSHVYWYRQLPEEGLKFMVYLQKENIIDESGMPKERFSAEFPKEGPSILRIQQVVRGDSAAYFCASSPNEGGRTGELFFGEGSRLTVL.